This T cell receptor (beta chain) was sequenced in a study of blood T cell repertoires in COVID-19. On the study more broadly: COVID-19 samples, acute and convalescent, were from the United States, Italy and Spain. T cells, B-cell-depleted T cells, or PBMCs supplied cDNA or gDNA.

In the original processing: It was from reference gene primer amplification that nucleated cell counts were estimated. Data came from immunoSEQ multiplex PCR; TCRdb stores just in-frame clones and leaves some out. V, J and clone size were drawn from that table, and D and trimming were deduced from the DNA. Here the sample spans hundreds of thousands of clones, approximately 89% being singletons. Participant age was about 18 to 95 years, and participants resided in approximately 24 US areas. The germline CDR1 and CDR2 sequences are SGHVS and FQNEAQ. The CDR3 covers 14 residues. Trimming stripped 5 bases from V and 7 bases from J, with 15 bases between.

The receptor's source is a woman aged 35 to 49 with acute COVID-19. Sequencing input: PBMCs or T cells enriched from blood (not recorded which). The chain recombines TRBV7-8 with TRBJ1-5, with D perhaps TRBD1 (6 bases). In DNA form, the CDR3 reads TGTGCCAGCAGCGCGGACAGATCTTTCCAGCCCCAGCATTTT. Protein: CASSADRSFQPQHF.